The source of this TCR beta chain is a study of OX40 agonist ivuxolimab in advanced cancers. About the study as a whole: Ivuxolimab, which targeted the costimulatory receptor OX40 (CD134), was an agonistic, fully human IgG2 monoclonal antibody. Partial responses were achieved by three dose-escalation patients, of whom one had hepatocellular carcinoma and two had cutaneous melanoma. Patients were allowed to have had prior anti-PD-1, anti-PD-L1 or anti-CTLA-4 therapy, and approximately 39% of the dose-escalation patients had been treated with checkpoint inhibitors. The paper covers the monotherapy dose-escalation part of the phase I ivuxolimab trial, which included N of about 50 patients. In the dose-escalation cohort, approximately 82% of patients were male, and the mean age was roughly 60 years, with a range of about 23 to 85. The point of sequencing TCRbeta in the periphery was to test whether ivuxolimab changed TCR sequence diversity and drove clonal T-cell expansion. Among the roughly 54 dose-escalation patients, around 20 had hepatocellular carcinoma, 15 melanoma, 9 renal cell carcinoma and 9 head and neck cancer. Intravenous ivuxolimab was administered to patients every 2 weeks at six dose levels: 0.01, 0.1, 0.3, 1.5, 3 and 10 mg/kg. What the research found in general, with its limitations: Partial responders in the 0.1-3.0 mg/kg groups had among the lowest normalized peripheral clonal expansion, especially among CD8+ T cells. The antigen specificity of the clonally expanded peripheral T cells was not determined. Low levels of normalized T-cell clonal expansion were also seen in some nonresponding patients. After ivuxolimab, expanded clones were on average more numerous among CD8+ T cells than among CD4+ T cells. At doses from 0.1 to 3.0 mg/kg, clonal expansion was seen in both CD4+ and CD8+ blood T cells between baseline and week 6.

The trial excluded patients who had a history of autoimmune disease or were on systemic immunosuppression. Peripheral blood for TCR sequencing was drawn from every dose cohort at baseline, at cycle 4 day 1 and at cycle 7 day 1. The samples were drawn from a first-in-human, open-label, multicenter phase I dose-escalation trial of ivuxolimab. Adults with locally advanced or metastatic melanoma, renal cell carcinoma, hepatocellular carcinoma or head and neck squamous cell carcinoma were enrolled in the trial. CD4+ and CD8+ T cells were sorted separately from peripheral blood before TCR sequencing. Genomic DNA was isolated from the sorted cells so that the TCRbeta CDR3 region could be sequenced. TCRbeta CDR3 regions were sequenced using the immunoSEQ Assay. TCRdb stores this immuneACCESS table with in-frame sequences only. Part of the clones is absent; in the studies checked, under half of the shortfall reflects unresolved V genes, and no reason is known for the rest. In this sample the table shows about 73,000 clones, around 89% of which occur a single time. In total, the top ten clones hold roughly 0.5% of the sample.

This clone was seen a single time. The antigen this receptor binds is unknown. No much larger clone exists at a distance of one base, and base qualities are not known. Sequences LNHDA (CDR1) and SQIVND (CDR2) are obtained from the germline V gene (reference sequence). After removal of 6 bases from V and 0 bases from J, the junction retains 5 bases not matched to a gene. Taken from cysteine to phenylalanine, the CDR3 has 16 residues. The retained sequence is limited to the CDR3, 48 bases, with the frame set at the first base. The rearranged chain carries TRBV19 and TRBJ2-4, with 10 middle bases fitting TRBD2. This TCR was sampled from an adult with an advanced solid tumor such as melanoma, head and neck, liver or kidney cancer. Sequences were derived from CD4+ or CD8+ T cells sorted from blood, sampled in a trial of the OX40 agonist ivuxolimab. CDR3 loop: CASRGTSAIAKNIQYF. The sequence in DNA is TGTGCCAGTAGAGGGACTAGCGCAATAGCCAAAAACATTCAGTACTTC.